The 10 T cell receptor beta chains presented below share a single source sample, sequenced in a study of cytomegalovirus exposure and HLA in healthy donors. The PCR used 60 Vbeta and 13 Jbeta primers. Generated by immunoSEQ multiplex PCR, the TCRdb table keeps only in-frame clones and is missing some. The sample records 100,000 to 150,000 clones, almost 85% being singletons. Sequenced input: PBMCs. These receptors were obtained from a woman younger than 30 in good health and CMV-seronegative.

The chain carries TRBV4-2 and TRBJ1-2; 9 nucleotides match TRBD1. CDR1 and CDR2 from the germline V gene are LGHNA and YNFKEQ. V dropped 1 base and J dropped 9; count of bases not matched to a gene: 3. The CDR3 covers 13 residues. CDR3 in DNA: TGTGCCAGCAGCCAAGGGGACAGGGCGCGCTACACCTTC. This translates into CASSQGDRARYTF.

This chain links TRBV6-5 with TRBJ2-7; D is uncertain. The CDR3 is 14 amino acids. V dropped 2 bases and J dropped 0 bases, with 8 bases sitting between them. Germline assignment: CDR1 MNHEY and CDR2 SVGAGI. Written as DNA, the CDR3 is TGTGCCAGCAGTTACACGCCCAGCTCCTACGAGCAGTACTTC. Protein: CASSYTPSSYEQYF.

CDR3 in DNA: TGCGCCAGCAGTCCGGCGCGGGGGAGGGCCATACCAGGAGAGACCCAGTACTTC. It is translated as CASSPARGRAIPGETQYF. The gene calls are TRBV4-1 and TRBJ2-5; 7 bases map to TRBD2. Trimming at V came to 6 bases and at J to 4 bases, leaving 20 bases not matched to a gene. There are 18 residues in the CDR3. CDR1 and CDR2 (germline): MGHRA, YSYEKL.

The chain recombines TRBV7-2 with TRBJ2-5; 11 positions match TRBD2. Germline CDR1 and CDR2: SGHTA and FQGNSA. Losses at the gene ends were 6 bases for V and 0 bases for J; bases not matched to a gene: 3. The CDR3 contains 15 residues. The CDR3 nucleotides read TGTGCCAGCAGTGCGACTAGCGGGAACCAAGAGACCCAGTACTTC. Translation gives CASSATSGNQETQYF.

The genes are TRBV6-5 and TRBJ1-1; no clear D. With 5 bases removed from V and 5 bases from J, the gap between germline ends came to 15 bases. From germline, CDR1 is MNHEY and CDR2 SVGAGI. There are 14 residues in the CDR3. The CDR3 protein is CASSPQTKPTEAFF. The CDR3 bases are TGTGCCAGCAGTCCCCAGACAAAGCCAACTGAAGCTTTCTTT.

The chain has TRBV5-1 and TRBJ1-2; 8 bases are a match to TRBD1. V dropped 0 bases and J dropped 5; count of bases not matched to a gene: 3. The CDR3 contains 14 residues. The germline gives CDR1 SGHRS, CDR2 YFSETQ. The DNA of the CDR3 is TGCGCCAGCAGCTTGGCAGGGGGCAGGTATGGCTACACCTTC. Protein: CASSLAGGRYGYTF.

CDR3 in DNA: TGTGCCAGCAGCTCTAACCGCCGGGACAAAGAGACCCAGTACTTC. Amino acids: CASSSNRRDKETQYF. V and J are TRBV5-4 and TRBJ2-5; the D gene is possibly TRBD1 (6 bases). Trimming took off 3 bases at V and 3 bases at J, with 15 bases between the two ends. The CDR3 is 15 amino acids. Germline CDR1 SGHNT, CDR2 YYREEE (reference sequence).

CDR3 protein: CSATRDRTTYGYTF. The CDR3 nucleotides read TGCAGCGCTACTAGGGACAGGACGACCTATGGCTACACCTTC. The genes are TRBV29-1 and TRBJ1-2, with 8 nucleotides matching TRBD1. V lost 7 bases and J lost 4; bases outside the gene matches: 11. This CDR3 is built from 14 residues. CDR1 is SQVTM, CDR2 ANQGSEA, per germline.

This rearrangement joins TRBV5-1 to TRBJ2-2; possibly TRBD2 for D (6 bases). Trimming shortened V by 4 bases and J by 5 bases, and 21 bases separated the two germline ends. The CDR3 is 17 amino acids. Germline V gene lookup returns CDR1 SGHRS and CDR2 YFSETQ. The CDR3 nucleotides are TGCGCCAGCAGCCCCTACCTAGCGAGTTTGTTTACCGGGGAGCTGTTTTTT. This translates into CASSPYLASLFTGELFF.

V usage is TRBV7-9 and J usage is TRBJ1-4; D gene uncertain. This CDR3 spans 13 amino acids. Germline loops: CDR1 SEHNR, CDR2 FQNEAQ (reference sequence). Trimming took off 1 base at V and 8 bases at J, with 8 bases between the two ends. The CDR3 nucleotides read TGTGCCAGCAGCTTAGAAGTCCGGGAAAAACTGTTTTTT. It translates to CASSLEVREKLFF.